The clone carrying this T cell receptor (beta chain) showed up just a few times. This sample is drawn from a study of blood T cell repertoires in COVID-19. Study overall: Samples came from the United States, Italy and Spain, spanning acute and convalescent COVID-19.

The method was immunoSEQ multiplex PCR; TCRdb's version includes in-frame clones alone and lacks a portion of them. The data contain more than 250,000 clones, around 85% of them singletons. The CDR3 is 14 amino acids. With 7 bases removed from V and 0 bases from J, the gap between germline ends came to 10 bases. Germline V lookup: CDR1 LNHDA, CDR2 SQIVND (reference sequence). Recovered status in Cohort 3 required two negative PCRs, clearance, or symptom resolution. This sequence was found in a woman between 40 and 50 years old who had recovered from COVID-19. Sequenced sample: PBMCs or T cells enriched from blood (not recorded which). V and J are TRBV19 and TRBJ1-5; no definite D call. The CDR3 loop reads CASTRFNSNQPQHF. CDR3 DNA: TGTGCCAGTACCAGATTCAATAGCAATCAGCCCCAGCATTTT.